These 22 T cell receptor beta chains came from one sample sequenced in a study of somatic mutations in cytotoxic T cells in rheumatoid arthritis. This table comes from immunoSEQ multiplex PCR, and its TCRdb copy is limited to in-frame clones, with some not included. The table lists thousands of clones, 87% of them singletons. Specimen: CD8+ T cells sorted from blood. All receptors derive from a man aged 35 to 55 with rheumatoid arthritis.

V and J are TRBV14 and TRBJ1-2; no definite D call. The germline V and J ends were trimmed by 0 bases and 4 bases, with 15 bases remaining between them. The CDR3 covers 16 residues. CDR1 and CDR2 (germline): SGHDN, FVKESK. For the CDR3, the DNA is TGTGCCAGCAGCCAAGATCATCGGGGTTCGGTCTATGGCTACACCTTC. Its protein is CASSQDHRGSVYGYTF.

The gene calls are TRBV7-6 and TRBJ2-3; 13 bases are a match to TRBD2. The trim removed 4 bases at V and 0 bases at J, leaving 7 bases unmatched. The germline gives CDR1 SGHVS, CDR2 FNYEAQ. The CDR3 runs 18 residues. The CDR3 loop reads CASSSAGTSGESTDTQYF. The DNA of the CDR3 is TGTGCCAGCAGCTCAGCCGGGACTAGCGGGGAGAGCACAGATACGCAGTATTTT.

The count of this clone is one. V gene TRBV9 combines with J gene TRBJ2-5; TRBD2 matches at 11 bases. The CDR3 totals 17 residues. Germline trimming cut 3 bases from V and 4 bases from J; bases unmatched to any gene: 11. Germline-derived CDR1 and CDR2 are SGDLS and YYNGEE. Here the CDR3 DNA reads TGTGCCAGCAGCGAGGGGACTAGCGGCGGGGCCGGAGAGACCCAGTACTTC. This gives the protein CASSEGTSGGAGETQYF. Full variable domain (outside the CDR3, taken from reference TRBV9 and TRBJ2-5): DSGVTQTPKHLITATGQRVTLRCSPRSGDLSVYWYQQSLDQGLQFLIQYYNGEERAKGNILERFSAQQFPDLHSELNLSSLELGDSALYFCASSEGTSGGAGETQYFGPGTRLLVL.

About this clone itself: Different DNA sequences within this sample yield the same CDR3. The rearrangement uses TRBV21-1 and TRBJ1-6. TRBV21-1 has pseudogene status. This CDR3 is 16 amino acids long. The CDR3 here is CASSNGGLVHNSPLHF. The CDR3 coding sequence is TGTGCCAGCAGCAACGGGGGGCTCGTCCATAATTCCCCCCTCCACTTT.

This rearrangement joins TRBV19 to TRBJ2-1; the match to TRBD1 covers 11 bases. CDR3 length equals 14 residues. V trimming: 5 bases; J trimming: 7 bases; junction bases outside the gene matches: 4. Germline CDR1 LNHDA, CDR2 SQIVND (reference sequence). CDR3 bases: TGTGCCAGTAGTTGGGGGACAGGGGGAAATGAGCAGTTCTTC. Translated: CASSWGTGGNEQFF. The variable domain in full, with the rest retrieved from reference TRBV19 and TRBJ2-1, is DGGITQSPKYLFRKEGQNVTLSCEQNLNHDAMYWYRQDPGQGLRLIYYSQIVNDFQKGDIAEGYSVSREKKESFPLTVTSAQKNPTAFYLCASSWGTGGNEQFFGPGTRLTVL.

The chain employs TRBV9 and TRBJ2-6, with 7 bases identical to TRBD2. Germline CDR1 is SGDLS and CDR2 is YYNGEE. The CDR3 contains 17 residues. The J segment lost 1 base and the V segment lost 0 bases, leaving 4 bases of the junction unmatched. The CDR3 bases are TGTGCCAGCAGCGTAGGGGGGGGAACTTCTGGGGCCAACGTCCTGACTTTC. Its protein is CASSVGGGTSGANVLTF. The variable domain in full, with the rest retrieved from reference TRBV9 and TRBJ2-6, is DSGVTQTPKHLITATGQRVTLRCSPRSGDLSVYWYQQSLDQGLQFLIQYYNGEERAKGNILERFSAQQFPDLHSELNLSSLELGDSALYFCASSVGGGTSGANVLTFGAGSRLTVL.

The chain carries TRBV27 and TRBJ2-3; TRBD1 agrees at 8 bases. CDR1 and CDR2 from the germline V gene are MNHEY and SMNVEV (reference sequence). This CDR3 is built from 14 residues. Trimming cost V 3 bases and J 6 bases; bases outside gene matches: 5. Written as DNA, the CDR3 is TGTGCCAGCAGTTTCGCGACAGGGGTCGATACGCAGTATTTT. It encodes CASSFATGVDTQYF.

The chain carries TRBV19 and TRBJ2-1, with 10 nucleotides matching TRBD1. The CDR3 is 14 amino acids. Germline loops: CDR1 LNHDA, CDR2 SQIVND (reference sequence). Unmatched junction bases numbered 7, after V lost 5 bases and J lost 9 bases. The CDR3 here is CASSVDRGIAEQFF. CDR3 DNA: TGTGCCAGTAGTGTGGACAGGGGGATTGCTGAGCAGTTCTTC.

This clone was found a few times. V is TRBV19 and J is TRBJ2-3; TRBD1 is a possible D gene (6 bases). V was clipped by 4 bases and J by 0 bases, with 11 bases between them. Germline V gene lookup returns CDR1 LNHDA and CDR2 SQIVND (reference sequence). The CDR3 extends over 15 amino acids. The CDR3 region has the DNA TGTGCCAGTAGTAAGACAGGTTCTAGCACAGATACGCAGTATTTT. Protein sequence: CASSKTGSSTDTQYF.

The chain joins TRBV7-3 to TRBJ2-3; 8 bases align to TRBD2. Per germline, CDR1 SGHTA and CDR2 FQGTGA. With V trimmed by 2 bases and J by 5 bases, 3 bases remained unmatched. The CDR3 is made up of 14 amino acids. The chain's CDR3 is CASSLAGGGDTQYF. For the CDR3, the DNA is TGTGCCAGCAGCTTAGCGGGGGGTGGAGATACGCAGTATTTT. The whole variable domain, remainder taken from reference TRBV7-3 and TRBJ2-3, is GAGVSQTPSNKVTEKGKYVELRCDPISGHTALYWYRQSLGQGPEFLIYFQGTGAADDSGLPNDRFFAVRPEGSVSTLKIQRTERGDSAVYLCASSLAGGGDTQYFGPGTRLTVL.

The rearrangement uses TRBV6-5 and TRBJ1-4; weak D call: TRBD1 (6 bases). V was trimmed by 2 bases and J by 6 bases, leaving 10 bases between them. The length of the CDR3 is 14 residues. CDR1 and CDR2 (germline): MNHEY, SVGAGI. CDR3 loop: CASSYNSGDEKLFF. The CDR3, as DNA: TGTGCCAGCAGTTACAATTCAGGGGATGAAAAACTGTTTTTT.

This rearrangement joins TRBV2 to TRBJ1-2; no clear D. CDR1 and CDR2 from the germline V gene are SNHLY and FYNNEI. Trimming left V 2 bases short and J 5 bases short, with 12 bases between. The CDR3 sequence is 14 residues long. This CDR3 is CASSERELGYGYTF. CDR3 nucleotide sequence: TGTGCCAGCAGTGAACGGGAGCTCGGGTATGGCTACACCTTC.

CDR3 loop: CASKRPGQGSYEQYF. The CDR3, as DNA: TGCGCCAGCAAGAGACCGGGACAGGGTTCCTACGAGCAGTACTTC. The chain is built from TRBV5-1 and TRBJ2-7, with 9 positions matching TRBD1. CDR1 SGHRS and CDR2 YFSETQ come from the germline V gene. This CDR3 spans 15 amino acids. The J segment lost 1 base and the V segment lost 6 bases, leaving 8 bases of the junction unmatched.

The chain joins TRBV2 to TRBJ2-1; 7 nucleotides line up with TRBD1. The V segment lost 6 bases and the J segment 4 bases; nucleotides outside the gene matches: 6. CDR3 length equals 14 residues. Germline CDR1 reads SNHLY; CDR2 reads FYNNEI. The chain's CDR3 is CASRTGTDYNEQFF. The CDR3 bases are TGTGCCAGCAGAACCGGGACAGATTACAATGAGCAGTTCTTC.

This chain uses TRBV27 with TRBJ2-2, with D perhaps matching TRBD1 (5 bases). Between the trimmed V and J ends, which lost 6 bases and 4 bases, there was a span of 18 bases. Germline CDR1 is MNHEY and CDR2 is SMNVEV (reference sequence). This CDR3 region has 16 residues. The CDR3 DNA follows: TGTGCCAGCAGACCCACACGCGCAAGGGGCACCGGGGAGCTGTTTTTT. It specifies CASRPTRARGTGELFF.

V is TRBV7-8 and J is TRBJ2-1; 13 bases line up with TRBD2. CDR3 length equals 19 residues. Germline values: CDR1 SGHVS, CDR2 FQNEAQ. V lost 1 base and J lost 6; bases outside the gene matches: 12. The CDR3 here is CASSLELAGGPLPTNEQFF. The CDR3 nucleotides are TGTGCCAGCAGCTTAGAACTAGCGGGGGGGCCGTTGCCTACCAATGAGCAGTTCTTC.

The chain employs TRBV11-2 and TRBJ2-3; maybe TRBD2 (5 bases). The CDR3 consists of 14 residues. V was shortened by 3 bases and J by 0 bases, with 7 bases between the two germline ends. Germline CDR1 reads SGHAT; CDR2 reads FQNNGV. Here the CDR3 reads CASSLEVSTDTQYF. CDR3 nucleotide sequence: TGTGCCAGCAGCTTGGAGGTGAGCACAGATACGCAGTATTTT.

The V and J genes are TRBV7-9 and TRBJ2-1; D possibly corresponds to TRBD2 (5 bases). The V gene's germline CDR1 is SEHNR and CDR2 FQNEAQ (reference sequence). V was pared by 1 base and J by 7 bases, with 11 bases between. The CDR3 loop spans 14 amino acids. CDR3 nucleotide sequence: TGTGCCAGCAGCTTAGGAAATACGGGGAATGAGCAGTTCTTC. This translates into CASSLGNTGNEQFF.

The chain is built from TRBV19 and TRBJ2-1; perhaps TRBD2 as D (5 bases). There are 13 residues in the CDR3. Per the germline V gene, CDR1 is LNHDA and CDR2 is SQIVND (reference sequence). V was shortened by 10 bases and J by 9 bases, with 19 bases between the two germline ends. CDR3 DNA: TGTGCCACGGATTCCGGGAATTTCATTGAGCAGTTCTTC. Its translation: CATDSGNFIEQFF.

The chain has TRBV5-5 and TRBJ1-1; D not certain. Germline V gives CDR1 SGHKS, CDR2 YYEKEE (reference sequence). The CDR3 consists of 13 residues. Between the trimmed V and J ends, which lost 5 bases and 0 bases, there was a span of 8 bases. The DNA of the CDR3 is TGTGCCAGCAGAACAGATCTGAACACTGAAGCTTTCTTT. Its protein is CASRTDLNTEAFF.

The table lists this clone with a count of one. As DNA, the CDR3 is TGCACCAGCAGCCAGGGACTAGCGGGGGGCGTTGCCTCCCCCACAGATACGCAGTATTTT. Translation gives CTSSQGLAGGVASPTDTQYF. The V call is TRBV1, the J call TRBJ2-3; the tabulated D call, TRBD2, remains unverified against the DNA. TRBV1 is classified as a pseudogene. This CDR3 is 20 amino acids long.

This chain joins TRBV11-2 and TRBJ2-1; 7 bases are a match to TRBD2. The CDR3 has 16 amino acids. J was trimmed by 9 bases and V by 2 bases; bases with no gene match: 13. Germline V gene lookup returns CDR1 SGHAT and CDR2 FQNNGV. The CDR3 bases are TGTGCCAGCAGCTTACTTTTGGCTAGCGGAAACAGTGAGCAGTTCTTC. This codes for CASSLLLASGNSEQFF.